This TCR beta chain was obtained from a study of cytomegalovirus exposure and HLA in healthy donors. Study-wide results and caveats: Some segments of the V type, notably TRBV6-2 and TRBV6-3, were excluded as indistinguishable.

Regarding this clone: Its target is not known.

PCR was performed using 60 Vbeta and 13 Jbeta primers. The assay was immunoSEQ multiplex PCR, and TCRdb's table has in-frame clones only and misses some. Among 150,000 or so clones listed, over 60% were seen once. CDR1 and CDR2 from the germline V gene are SGHAT and FQNNGV. V lost 5 bases to trimming and J lost 5 bases; unmatched junction nucleotides: 9. The CDR3 covers 15 residues. The sample was PBMCs. This chain uses TRBV11-2 with TRBJ2-5; 9 nucleotides match TRBD1. The clonotype originates from a woman in her 30s in good health and CMV-seropositive. CDR3 DNA sequence: TGTGCCAGCAGCACAGGACAGGGGTTCTCGGAGACCCAGTACTTC. It codes for CASSTGQGFSETQYF.